This TCR beta chain was sequenced for a study of CD8+ T cells in alopecia areata (dated by TCRdb to 2016 to 2018). For the study in its entirety: The treated patients, all with moderate-to-severe alopecia areata, were enrolled in an open-label pilot trial of oral tofacitinib given at 5 to 10 mg twice daily. Tofacitinib was administered for 6 to 18 months, and 6 months of follow-up off drug were then conducted to assess delayed response and recurrence. High-throughput TCRbeta sequencing was used to examine T cell clonal expansion in alopecia areata in both the C3H/HeJ mouse model and human patients. Human TCRbeta sequencing covered scalp tissue and sorted CD4+ and CD8+ peripheral blood T cells from patchy and totalis/universalis alopecia areata patients and healthy controls. Patients on tofacitinib were biopsied at baseline and after 4 and 24 weeks of treatment, and several of the patients also had a later scalp biopsy. Clonality in the scalp was compared among normal scalp (n=4), patchy alopecia areata scalp (n=8), and alopecia totalis/universalis scalp (n=8). RNA was obtained with the PAXgene miRNA kit for fixed scalp, the miRNeasy kit for PBMCs, and the RNeasy kit for mouse skin. Amplification of TCRbeta CDR3 regions was done by immunoSEQ multiplex PCR using 35 Vbeta forward primers and 13 Jbeta reverse primers.

Points the paper makes about the study in general: Unlike mouse skin, where gammadelta T cells dominate, normal human skin contains resident alphabeta T cells that get sequenced too, which complicates analysis of the scalp TCR repertoire. Shared TCR sequences between patients were less evident than in mice, which may be partly attributable to HLA diversity in the patient population. Compared with normal scalp, lesional scalp had higher clonality and more expanded CD8+ clones, particularly in alopecia totalis/universalis, a pattern that suggests antigenic drive.

Notes on this clone: It has no known antigen specificity. The input lacks base qualities; no much larger clone sits a single base away.

The time point label on this specimen signifies: baseline before oral tofacitinib. Peripheral blood and lesional scalp punch biopsies were obtained from patients with alopecia areata. After PBMCs were isolated by density centrifugation and stained for CD3, CD4 and CD8, a FACSAria was used to sort CD4+ and CD8+ T cells. The CDR3 numbers 12 residues from cysteine through phenylalanine. The entry retains the CDR3 DNA only, 36 bases that are in frame from base 1. From the germline V gene, CDR1 is SGHVS and CDR2 is FQNEAQ. V is shortened by 5 bases, J by 7 bases, and the region joining them spans 9 bases. Library preparation employed the immunoSEQ multiplex PCR assay. For TCR sequencing, RNA was extracted from every sample and reverse transcribed into cDNA to serve as template. First-strand cDNA was synthesized using SuperScript III with a 2:1 mix of oligo-dT and random hexamers. A synthetic immune receptor repertoire was used to gauge amplification bias, and whatever bias remained was removed computationally. On the authors' methods: Raw reads were preprocessed to remove errors, and CDR3 was defined according to IMGT conventions as the region from the conserved cysteine to phenylalanine. Clonality was computed as 1 minus the Shannon entropy, with the entropy normalized by log2 of the number of productive unique TCRs. CD4 or CD8 identity of scalp clones was inferred by cross-referencing scalp TCRbeta sequences with sorted blood CD4 and CD8 repertoires. The table comes from immuneACCESS by way of TCRdb, which keeps in-frame sequences with V and J called. Part of the clones is missing from these tables; in studies checked, under half for an unresolved V gene and the rest for unknown reasons. The DNA gave D and trimming, while V, J and clone size come from that table. This sample holds 140,000 to 150,000 clones; roughly three fifths were observed only once. The ten top clones hold around 6.6% of the sample.

The specimen comprised CD4+ T cells sorted from blood, sampled at week 0. In this chain, TRBV7-8 is recombined with TRBJ2-1, and TRBD1 may be the D gene, going by 5 matching bases. This TCR was sampled from a human donor with alopecia areata. The CDR3 in this case is CASSAPGNEQFF. The sequenced DNA is TGTGCCAGCAGCGCCCCAGGGAATGAGCAGTTCTTC.